This TCR beta chain was found in a study of cytomegalovirus exposure and HLA in healthy donors. General observations from the study: Whilst most TCR sequences proved rare, a subset of public TCRs occurred across many donors. The study designated fewer than 200 TCR beta chains cytomegalovirus-associated.

In germline, CDR1 is ENHRY, CDR2 SYGVKD. Deletions cut 5 bases from V and 0 bases from J, with 11 bases between. This CDR3 has 15 amino acids. The study ran its PCR with 60 Vbeta and 13 Jbeta primers. Generated by immunoSEQ multiplex PCR, the TCRdb table keeps only in-frame clones and is missing some. The sample includes 55,000 to 70,000 clones, 78% seen only once; the top ten take 7.8%. With respect to this clone: The antigen is not known.

The J gene is TRBJ2-1, the V gene TRBV10-3; possible D gene TRBD2, 6 bases. This sequence was found in a man aged 18 to 29 in good health and CMV-seropositive. The material sequenced was PBMCs. CDR3 nucleotides: TGTGCCATCAGTCTCGGGGGACCCTCCTACAATGAGCAGTTCTTC. Its protein product is CAISLGGPSYNEQFF.